This entry is about one T cell receptor beta chain. The table came from immunoSEQ multiplex PCR; TCRdb's copy has only in-frame clones and leaves some out. The sample lists around 64,000 clones; more than 70% were seen once. The data stem from a study of control samples from healthy donors and cancer patients. This CDR3 is built from 16 residues. The V gene end was trimmed by 7 bases and the J gene end by 4 bases; junction bases not matched to a gene: 8. Per the germline V gene, CDR1 is MNHNY and CDR2 is SVGAGI (reference sequence). Material for sequencing was PBMCs. The source of this sequence is a man aged 60 to 69 with colorectal cancer. J is TRBJ2-2 and V is TRBV6-6, with 11 bases that match TRBD2. This CDR3 reads CASKVAGGPGTGELFF. The CDR3 bases are TGTGCCAGCAAAGTAGCGGGGGGGCCGGGCACCGGGGAGCTGTTTTTT.